The 6 T cell receptor beta chains below come from one sample, sequenced in a study of blood T cell repertoires in COVID-19. Assay used: immunoSEQ multiplex PCR; TCRdb lists only in-frame clones, some missing. The sample has a few hundred thousand clones; roughly nine tenths are singletons. Sample: PBMCs or T cells enriched from blood (not recorded which). The receptors derive from a woman aged 25 to 39 who had recovered from COVID-19.

CDR3 DNA: TGTGCCAGTAGTATCTTGCAGGGGAGTGGCACCGGGGAGCTGTTTTTT. Translating it yields CASSILQGSGTGELFF. The genes are TRBV19 and TRBJ2-2; tentative D call: TRBD1 (6 bases). This CDR3 has 16 residues. The germline V and J ends were trimmed by 3 bases and 4 bases, with 15 bases remaining between them. CDR1 is LNHDA, CDR2 SQIVND, per germline (reference sequence).

This sequence joins TRBV6-5 and TRBJ2-7; the D is unclear. Germline assignment: CDR1 MNHEY and CDR2 SVGAGI. CDR3 length: 14 residues. Trimming took off 3 bases at V and 6 bases at J, with 15 bases between the two ends. The DNA for the CDR3 is TGTGCCAGCAGTTATGAGGCTACATGGAGCGAGCAGTACTTC. Translated: CASSYEATWSEQYF.

The rearrangement uses TRBV19 and TRBJ2-1; possibly TRBD1 for D (6 bases). The CDR3 contains 13 residues. The germline gives CDR1 LNHDA, CDR2 SQIVND (reference sequence). V was clipped by 10 bases and J by 2 bases, with 12 bases between them. The CDR3 protein is CATSGTPYNEQFF. The CDR3 DNA reads TGTGCCACGTCCGGGACACCCTACAATGAGCAGTTCTTC. The entire variable domain, with the rest obtained from reference TRBV19 and TRBJ2-1, is as follows: DGGITQSPKYLFRKEGQNVTLSCEQNLNHDAMYWYRQDPGQGLRLIYYSQIVNDFQKGDIAEGYSVSREKKESFPLTVTSAQKNPTAFYLCATSGTPYNEQFFGPGTRLTVL.

The chain uses TRBV18 and TRBJ1-1; D may be TRBD1 (5 bases). Germline CDR1 and CDR2: KGHSH and LQKENI. This CDR3 comprises 15 residues. Deletions cut 1 base from V and 3 bases from J, with 12 bases between. The CDR3: CASSPLRVVDTEAFF. DNA of the CDR3: TGTGCCAGCTCACCACTCAGGGTAGTGGACACTGAAGCTTTCTTT.

V usage is TRBV24-1 and J usage is TRBJ1-2; TRBD1 matches 7 bases. The CDR3 consists of 13 residues. Germline trimming cut 3 bases from V and 8 bases from J; bases unmatched to any gene: 5. Germline assignment: CDR1 KGHDR and CDR2 SFDVKD. Here the CDR3 DNA reads TGTGCCACCAGTGATCACAGGGGAAGCGGCTACACCTTC. Residues: CATSDHRGSGYTF.

This rearrangement joins TRBV11-3 to TRBJ2-1, with 8 bases aligning to TRBD2. The ends lost 4 bases at V and 4 bases at J; junction bases unmatched: 6. The CDR3 is 15 amino acids. Germline V lookup: CDR1 SGHNT, CDR2 YENEEA. The chain's CDR3 is CASSSGGPQYNEQFF. CDR3 nucleotide sequence: TGTGCCAGCAGCTCGGGGGGGCCCCAATACAATGAGCAGTTCTTC.